The rows below give T cell receptor beta chains drawn from one sample of a study of T-cell memory formation after mild COVID-19. A single record per CDR3 protein comes from TCRdb applying MiXCR to the 5' RACE reads. Of around 200,000 distinct CDR3 sequences listed, 20% to 25% were seen once; the top ten hold approximately 22%. Sequencing was performed on PBMCs or a T cell subset sorted from them (not recorded which). The origin of the receptors is an adult woman who had mild COVID-19 (a few samples of this study predate the infection). Cell type and time point are not known. CDR3s include the opening cysteine and the closing phenylalanine or tryptophan. A D gene is named only where the DNA matches it firmly. Size is omitted from some rows. Given values are once, few, many or a class for expanded clones.

clone size	J gene	V gene	CDR3 length	D gene	CDR3 protein	CDR3 DNA
NA	TRBJ2-7	TRBV29-1	13	NA	CSVVGGATYEQYF	TGCAGCGTTGTAGGGGGGGCTACCTACGAGCAGTACTTC
NA	TRBJ1-5	TRBV13	14	NA	CASSFRTERQPQHF	TGTGCCAGCAGCTTCCGGACCGAGAGGCAGCCCCAGCATTTT
few	TRBJ1-1	TRBV20-1	14	NA	CSADRTKLNTEAFF	TGCAGTGCCGACAGGACAAAGTTGAACACTGAAGCTTTCTTT
few	TRBJ2-7	TRBV12-3/TRBV12-4	15	NA	CASSLAGQGYYEQYF	TGTGCCAGCAGTTTAGCGGGGCAGGGATATTACGAGCAGTACTTC
few	TRBJ2-7	TRBV7-9	14	NA	CASSSVIRAYEQYF	TGTGCCAGCAGCTCTGTGATCAGGGCCTACGAGCAGTACTTC
NA	TRBJ2-7	TRBV5-6	14	TRBD1	CASRPGTAGEEQYF	TGTGCCAGCAGACCTGGGACAGCCGGGGAGGAGCAGTACTTC
NA	TRBJ1-1	TRBV5-1	18	NA	CASSLPSGRGAGDTEAFF	TGCGCCAGCAGCTTACCTTCAGGGAGAGGAGCGGGAGACACTGAAGCTTTCTTT
NA	TRBJ2-1	TRBV6-6	12	TRBD2	CATSGGHEEQFF	TGTGCCACCTCGGGAGGGCACGAGGAGCAGTTCTTC
many	TRBJ1-1	TRBV7-9	12	NA	CASSFTEPEAFF	TGTGCCAGCAGCTTTACGGAGCCTGAAGCTTTCTTT
NA	TRBJ1-2	TRBV4-2	14	NA	CASSQELGEVGYTF	TGTGCCAGCAGCCAAGAATTAGGGGAAGTTGGCTACACCTTC
few	TRBJ2-3	TRBV9	15	TRBD2	CASSGDSGFTDTQYF	TGTGCCAGCAGCGGAGATAGCGGGTTCACAGATACGCAGTATTTT
few	TRBJ2-1	TRBV7-2	13	NA	CASSLTIINEQFF	TGTGCCAGCAGCTTAACGATCATAAATGAGCAGTTCTTC
NA	TRBJ2-1	TRBV7-8	15	TRBD2	CASSAGTSGGNEQFF	TGTGCCAGCAGCGCCGGGACTAGCGGGGGGAATGAGCAGTTCTTC
NA	TRBJ2-1	TRBV2	15	NA	CASSVSREAIYEQFF	TGTGCCAGCAGTGTGTCACGGGAAGCGATCTATGAGCAGTTCTTC
NA	TRBJ1-1	TRBV9	14	NA	CASSVGGANTEAFF	TGTGCCAGCAGCGTAGGGGGGGCGAACACTGAAGCTTTCTTT
many	TRBJ2-1	TRBV19	14	TRBD2	CASSGGGDYNEQFF	TGTGCCAGTAGTGGGGGAGGGGACTACAATGAGCAGTTCTTC
NA	TRBJ2-5	TRBV7-9	15	NA	CASSDRPYEKETQYF	TGTGCCAGCAGCGATAGACCCTATGAGAAAGAGACCCAGTACTTC
few	TRBJ1-5	TRBV30	16	TRBD1	CAWSTIRGRGDQPQHF	TGTGCCTGGAGTACTATTAGGGGGCGCGGGGATCAGCCCCAGCATTTT
few	TRBJ2-1	TRBV7-9	17	NA	CASSLTTAGNRDNEQFF	TGTGCCAGCAGCTTGACAACCGCGGGGAACCGCGACAATGAGCAGTTCTTC
NA	TRBJ2-5	TRBV20-1	15	TRBD2	CRAPPLAGGPETQYF	TGCAGGGCCCCGCCACTAGCGGGAGGGCCAGAGACCCAGTACTTC
few	TRBJ2-7	TRBV5-1	14	TRBD1	CASSLGDRVDEQYF	TGCGCCAGCAGCTTGGGGGACAGGGTTGACGAGCAGTACTTC
NA	TRBJ2-3	TRBV5-1	18	NA	CASSLDPVAGVGPDTQYF	TGCGCCAGCAGCTTGGATCCCGTGGCAGGCGTAGGTCCAGATACGCAGTATTTT
once	TRBJ2-1	TRBV7-2	17	TRBD2	CASSLNPTSGGYNEQFF	TGTGCCAGCAGCCTGAATCCGACTAGCGGGGGGTACAATGAGCAGTTCTTC
few	TRBJ2-3	TRBV20-1	17	NA	CSAEDRLQATSTDTQYF	TGCAGTGCTGAGGATCGGTTACAGGCAACTAGCACAGATACGCAGTATTTT
many	TRBJ2-7	TRBV12-3/TRBV12-4	15	NA	CASSPLGNGNYEQYF	TGTGCCAGCAGCCCACTGGGTAACGGGAACTACGAGCAGTACTTC